One sample yielded the 31 T cell receptor beta chains listed below, sequenced in a study of CD8+ T cells in alopecia areata. The treatment denotes: oral pan-JAK inhibitor, 5-10 mg twice daily. RNA, once extracted, was reverse transcribed into cDNA for use as the sequencing template. Sequencing used immunoSEQ multiplex PCR; TCRdb keeps in-frame clones, though not all of them. The data contain some 220,000 clones, 50% to 70% of them singletons. The source material was CD4+ T cells sorted from blood, sampled at week 4, from a patient treated with tofacitinib. These receptors came from a human donor with alopecia areata.

This clone was seen a few times. This chain uses TRBV10-3 with TRBJ1-1, with D unresolved. V was trimmed by 11 bases and J by 2 bases, leaving 21 bases between them. Germline values: CDR1 ENHRY, CDR2 SYGVKD. The length of the CDR3 is 15 residues. CDR3 sequence (DNA): TGTGCCGTAGGGCGACCTGCGGCCGAAAACACTGAAGCTTTCTTT. It codes for CAVGRPAAENTEAFF.

This clone has a handful of counts. The rearrangement links TRBV7-9 to TRBJ2-1; possibly TRBD1 or TRBD2 for D (5 bases each). CDR3 length equals 13 residues. V was trimmed by 6 bases and J by 5 bases, leaving 11 bases between them. CDR1 SEHNR and CDR2 FQNEAQ come from the germline V gene (reference sequence). The CDR3 here is CASSPGRNNEQFF. Written as DNA, the CDR3 is TGTGCCAGCAGTCCGGGACGCAACAATGAGCAGTTCTTC.

This clone occurred a few times. V gene TRBV9 combines with J gene TRBJ2-5, with 10 bases identical to TRBD2. CDR3 size: 15 residues. CDR1 and CDR2 from the germline V gene are SGDLS and YYNGEE. Losses at the gene ends were 3 bases for V and 0 bases for J; bases not matched to a gene: 2. CDR3 protein: CASSGSGGNQETQYF. DNA of the CDR3: TGTGCCAGCAGCGGTAGCGGGGGGAACCAAGAGACCCAGTACTTC.

V usage is TRBV7-2 and J usage is TRBJ2-4, with 8 bases lining up with TRBD1. The CDR3 is 14 amino acids. CDR1 is SGHTA and CDR2 is FQGNSA in the germline V gene. The V gene end was trimmed by 5 bases and the J gene end by 13 bases; junction bases not matched to a gene: 13. The chain's CDR3 is CASSAPPTGVGQYF. DNA of the CDR3: TGTGCCAGCAGCGCCCCCCCGACAGGGGTCGGGCAGTACTTC.

The gene calls are TRBV29-1 and TRBJ1-2, with 9 nucleotides matching TRBD1. The germline V gene encodes CDR1 SQVTM and CDR2 ANQGSEA. V lost 2 bases, J lost 6 bases, and 7 bases stayed unmatched. CDR3 length: 14 amino acids. The CDR3 is CSVEPHRGRDGYTF. CDR3 nucleotides: TGCAGCGTTGAACCGCACAGGGGGCGGGATGGCTACACCTTC.

This clone was seen only a few times. The chain joins TRBV30 to TRBJ2-7; D is undetermined. CDR1 is GTSNPN and CDR2 is SVGIG in the germline V gene (reference sequence). Trimming removed 1 base at V and 3 bases at J, with 4 bases between. CDR3 size: 11 residues. CDR3 region: CAWSGYYEQYF. CDR3 in DNA: TGTGCCTGGAGTGGATACTACGAGCAGTACTTC.

V gene TRBV6-1 combines with J gene TRBJ2-5; 8 positions agree with TRBD1. The junction had 8 bases not matched to a gene; V was cut back by 4 bases and J by 4 bases. The germline gives CDR1 MNHNS, CDR2 SASEGT. CDR3 size: 15 residues. CDR3 residues: CASSAGQGGAETQYF. Written as DNA, the CDR3 is TGTGCCAGCAGTGCCGGACAGGGTGGAGCAGAGACCCAGTACTTC.

The genes are TRBV14 and TRBJ2-7, with D unresolved. The CDR3 covers 15 residues. Germline V gene lookup returns CDR1 SGHDN and CDR2 FVKESK. V dropped 0 bases and J dropped 0 bases, with 9 bases sitting between them. CDR3 nucleotides: TGTGCCAGCAGCCAAGAGAATATCCCCTCCTACGAGCAGTACTTC. Protein sequence: CASSQENIPSYEQYF.

CDR3 DNA: TGTGCCTGGAGTATGACAGGGGGTGGTAATCAGCCCCAGCATTTT. Its translation: CAWSMTGGGNQPQHF. This chain connects TRBV30 to TRBJ1-5; 9 nucleotides align to TRBD1. The germline V gene encodes CDR1 GTSNPN and CDR2 SVGIG (reference sequence). There are 15 residues in the CDR3. With 2 bases clipped from V and 4 bases from J, the junction kept 6 bases outside the gene matches. The whole variable domain, filled in from reference TRBV30 and TRBJ1-5, reads SQTIHQWPATLVQPVGSPLSLECTVEGTSNPNLYWYRQAAGRGLQLLFYSVGIGQISSEVPQNLSASRPQDRQFILSSKKLLLSDSGFYLCAWSMTGGGNQPQHFGDGTRLSIL.

The CDR3 DNA reads TGCAGCGTTCGTCCCGGGACAGTAGAAGCTTTCTTT. Residues: CSVRPGTVEAFF. The rearrangement joins TRBV29-1 to TRBJ1-1, with TRBD1 identical over 7 bases. This CDR3 contains 12 residues. Germline loops: CDR1 SQVTM, CDR2 ANQGSEA. Unmatched junction bases numbered 8, after V lost 5 bases and J lost 8 bases.

The chain combines TRBV2 with TRBJ1-2; the D gene is possibly TRBD1 (5 bases). The V gene's germline CDR1 is SNHLY and CDR2 FYNNEI. Trimming pared 1 base from V and 6 bases from J, leaving 9 bases between. This CDR3 spans 13 amino acids. The CDR3 nucleotides read TGTGCCAGCAGTGAAGGCAGGGCTGATGGCTACACCTTC. Protein sequence: CASSEGRADGYTF. The variable domain in full, completed from reference TRBV2 and TRBJ1-2, reads EPEVTQTPSHQVTQMGQEVILRCVPISNHLYFYWYRQILGQKVEFLVSFYNNEISEKSEIFDDQFSVERPDGSNFTLKIRSTKLEDSAMYFCASSEGRADGYTFGSGTRLTVV.

The chain employs TRBV27 and TRBJ2-1; a possible D gene is TRBD2 (6 bases). V shed 3 bases and J shed 10 bases, with 19 bases lying between them. This CDR3 has 15 amino acids. Germline values: CDR1 MNHEY, CDR2 SMNVEV (reference sequence). DNA of the CDR3: TGTGCCAGCAGTTTTGGACCTGGGAGGTCAAACGAGCAGTTCTTC. The encoded protein is CASSFGPGRSNEQFF.

The chain couples TRBV29-1 to TRBJ2-3; D gene ambiguous. This CDR3 comprises 11 residues. The germline CDR1 and CDR2 sequences are SQVTM and ANQGSEA. Trimming cost V 6 bases and J 6 bases, with 10 bases left between them. The CDR3 is CSVEFGDTQYF. The CDR3 DNA is TGCAGCGTCGAGTTTGGGGATACGCAGTATTTT.

This rearrangement joins TRBV5-1 to TRBJ2-7, with 8 positions matching TRBD2. This CDR3 contains 16 residues. J lost 2 bases, V lost 0 bases, and 7 bases had no gene match. The V gene's germline CDR1 is SGHRS and CDR2 YFSETQ. Here the CDR3 reads CASSLVAGGSPYEQYF. The CDR3 coding sequence is TGCGCCAGCAGCTTGGTTGCGGGGGGATCCCCCTACGAGCAGTACTTC. Supplemented by reference TRBV5-1 and TRBJ2-7, the full variable domain reads KAGVTQTPRYLIKTRGQQVTLSCSPISGHRSVSWYQQTPGQGLQFLFEYFSETQRNKGNFPGRFSGRQFSNSRSEMNVSTLELGDSALYLCASSLVAGGSPYEQYFGPGTRLTVT.

This chain uses TRBV29-1 with TRBJ2-1; TRBD2 agrees at 8 bases. The CDR3 is 16 amino acids. Germline V lookup: CDR1 SQVTM, CDR2 ANQGSEA. With V trimmed by 5 bases and J by 9 bases, 18 bases remained unmatched. CDR3 in amino acids: CSVHIGAGVLVREQFF. The CDR3 nucleotides are TGCAGCGTTCATATAGGAGCGGGGGTCCTTGTGCGTGAGCAGTTCTTC.

This sequence joins TRBV30 and TRBJ1-2, with D tentatively TRBD1 (5 bases). This CDR3 contains 12 residues. Trimming shortened V by 6 bases and J by 1 base, and 9 bases separated the two germline ends. CDR1 and CDR2 (germline): GTSNPN, SVGIG (reference sequence). The CDR3 nucleotides read TGTGCCTGTAAAAGGGGTAACTATGGCTACACCTTC. Its protein is CACKRGNYGYTF.

The chain employs TRBV7-2 and TRBJ1-5; D is undetermined. Trimming removed 1 base at V and 2 bases at J, with 9 bases between. Per the germline V gene, CDR1 is SGHTA and CDR2 is FQGNSA. The CDR3 has 15 amino acids. The DNA for the CDR3 is TGTGCCAGCAGCTTAGAACTAGTGGGCAATCAGCCCCAGCATTTT. Amino acid sequence: CASSLELVGNQPQHF.

The genes are TRBV4-3 and TRBJ1-2; 7 nucleotides align to TRBD1. With V trimmed by 0 bases and J by 6 bases, 7 bases remained unmatched. The CDR3 runs to 15 residues. Germline CDR1 and CDR2: LGHNA and YSLEER. The CDR3 reads CASSQDQDRFNGYTF. CDR3 coding DNA: TGCGCCAGCAGCCAAGATCAGGACAGGTTTAATGGCTACACCTTC.

This clone has a handful of counts. V and J are TRBV4-3 and TRBJ2-2, with D possibly being TRBD1 (6 bases). Germline values: CDR1 LGHNA, CDR2 YSLEER. V lost 0 bases, J lost 6 bases, and 8 bases lay in between. This CDR3 is 14 amino acids long. The CDR3 DNA reads as TGCGCCAGCAGCCAAGACCACAGGGCCGGGGAGCTGTTTTTT. It yields the protein CASSQDHRAGELFF.

The CDR3 DNA reads TGCAGCGTTGGAGGGGTCAATGAGCAGTTCTTC. It yields the protein CSVGGVNEQFF. The chain carries TRBV29-1 and TRBJ2-1; D may be TRBD1 or TRBD2 (5 bases each). The germline gives CDR1 SQVTM, CDR2 ANQGSEA. V lost 4 bases and J lost 6, with 7 bases in between. The CDR3 is 11 amino acids.

The chain combines TRBV7-2 with TRBJ2-3; D unclear. The CDR3 loop spans 10 amino acids. CDR1 is SGHTA and CDR2 is FQGNSA in the germline V gene. V was clipped by 0 bases and J by 8 bases, with 0 bases between them. The CDR3 loop reads CASSLATQYF. CDR3 bases: TGTGCCAGCAGCTTAGCTACGCAGTATTTT.

The chain is built from TRBV5-1 and TRBJ1-4; TRBD1 matches 7 bases. V gave up 4 bases and J gave up 5 bases; unmatched junction bases: 8. The CDR3 runs 15 residues. The V gene's germline CDR1 is SGHRS and CDR2 YFSETQ. CDR3 sequence (DNA): TGCGCCAGCAGCCCCATGGACAGGAGAAATGAAAAACTGTTTTTT. Translating gives CASSPMDRRNEKLFF.

The chain recombines TRBV7-9 with TRBJ2-1; TRBD2 matches at 10 bases. With V trimmed by 2 bases and J by 2 bases, 0 bases remained unmatched. The CDR3 spans 15 residues. Germline values: CDR1 SEHNR, CDR2 FQNEAQ (reference sequence). The CDR3 DNA sequence: TGTGCCAGCAGCTTACTAGCGGGGGCCTACAATGAGCAGTTCTTC. Amino acid sequence: CASSLLAGAYNEQFF.

The chain couples TRBV7-2 to TRBJ2-3; D may be TRBD1 (5 bases). The CDR3 extends over 14 amino acids. V gave up 3 bases and J gave up 1 base, with 8 bases separating them. Germline-derived CDR1 and CDR2 are SGHTA and FQGNSA. CDR3 sequence: CASSFRDRTDTQYF. The DNA for the CDR3 is TGTGCCAGCAGCTTCAGGGATCGCACAGATACGCAGTATTTT.

This clone appeared a single time. The V gene is TRBV5-1, the J gene TRBJ1-2; D gene unclear. The germline V gene encodes CDR1 SGHRS and CDR2 YFSETQ. The CDR3 totals 18 residues. Deletions cut 4 bases from V and 3 bases from J, with 25 bases between. The CDR3: CASSPAATGLLRHYGYTF. The DNA for the CDR3 is TGCGCCAGCAGCCCGGCAGCCACCGGACTCCTTCGGCACTATGGCTACACCTTC.

This clone was counted between two and nine times. The chain couples TRBV7-9 to TRBJ2-3; a possible D gene is TRBD2 (5 bases). Germline V gives CDR1 SEHNR, CDR2 FQNEAQ (reference sequence). V was clipped by 4 bases and J by 2 bases, with 10 bases between them. The CDR3 is 14 amino acids. CDR3 amino acids: CASSYVGDTDTQYF. DNA for the CDR3: TGTGCCAGCAGCTATGTGGGAGACACAGATACGCAGTATTTT.

The V gene is TRBV7-2, the J gene TRBJ2-7; 7 nucleotides line up with TRBD2. The CDR3 is 17 residues long. The V segment lost 5 bases and the J segment 3 bases; nucleotides outside the gene matches: 16. Germline CDR1 SGHTA, CDR2 FQGNSA. The CDR3 region is CASSPGAGSRGYYEQYF. The CDR3, as DNA: TGTGCCAGCAGCCCGGGAGCGGGGAGTAGAGGGTACTACGAGCAGTACTTC.

The CDR3 DNA sequence: TGCGCCAGCAGCTTGACAACTAGAACAGGGCCCGGGTGGGACACTGAAGCTTTCTTT. This sequence encodes CASSLTTRTGPGWDTEAFF. J is TRBJ1-1 and V is TRBV5-1; the D gene is possibly TRBD1 (6 bases). This CDR3 spans 19 amino acids. Trimming pared 1 base from V and 3 bases from J, leaving 25 bases between. Germline assignment: CDR1 SGHRS and CDR2 YFSETQ.

This chain uses TRBV28 with TRBJ1-2, with TRBD1 matching over 8 bases. V dropped 3 bases and J dropped 4; count of bases not matched to a gene: 7. This CDR3 has 15 amino acids. CDR1 is MDHEN, CDR2 SYDVKM, per germline. In DNA form, the CDR3 reads TGTGCCAGCAGTTTGCCACAGGGGGTAATCTATGGCTACACCTTC. Translating gives CASSLPQGVIYGYTF.

The chain is built from TRBV30 and TRBJ1-2, with 7 bases aligning to TRBD1. The CDR3 length is 14 residues. In germline, CDR1 is GTSNPN, CDR2 SVGIG (reference sequence). The V and J ends lost 3 bases and 3 bases, in that order; junction bases with no gene match: 7. As DNA, the CDR3 is TGTGCCTGGAGCCACAGGGGCAGGGACTATGGCTACACCTTC. Its translation is CAWSHRGRDYGYTF.

There are a few counts of this clone. V is TRBV18 and J is TRBJ1-2; D unclear. The V end lost 6 bases, the J end lost 4 bases, and 12 bases lay between the germline ends. The CDR3 length is 13 residues. Germline V lookup: CDR1 KGHSH, CDR2 LQKENI. CDR3 coding DNA: TGTGCCAGCTCTACGTCCAACCTCTATGGCTACACCTTC. Its translation is CASSTSNLYGYTF.